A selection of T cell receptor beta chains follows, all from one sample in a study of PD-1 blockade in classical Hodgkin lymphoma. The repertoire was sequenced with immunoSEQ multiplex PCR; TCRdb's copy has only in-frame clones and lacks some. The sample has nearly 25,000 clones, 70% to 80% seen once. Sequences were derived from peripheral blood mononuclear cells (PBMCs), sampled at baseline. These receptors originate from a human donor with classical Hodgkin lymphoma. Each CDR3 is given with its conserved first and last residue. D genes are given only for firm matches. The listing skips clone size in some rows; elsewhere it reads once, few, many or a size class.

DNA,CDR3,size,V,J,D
TGTGCCAGCAGCCAAGGACAGGGCGGGAACATTCAGTACTTC,CASSQGQGGNIQYF,once,TRBV7-2,TRBJ2-4,TRBD1
TGTGCCAGCAGCCGAAGTCCAATGAACACTGAAGCTTTCTTT,CASSRSPMNTEAFF,NA,TRBV7-9,TRBJ1-1,NA
TGTGCCAGCAGGACAATCGGGACTTACACCGGGGAGCTGTTTTTT,CASRTIGTYTGELFF,NA,TRBV27,TRBJ2-2,NA
TGTGCCAGCAGTCGACAGGCGGCGGACACTGAAGCTTTCTTT,CASSRQAADTEAFF,NA,TRBV2,TRBJ1-1,NA
TGTGCCAGCAGCCGGGAAACCGGGACAGGGAACTACGAGCAGTACTTC,CASSRETGTGNYEQYF,NA,TRBV11-3,TRBJ2-7,TRBD1
TGTGCCAGCAGCGTTGGAACAGGGAATCAGCCCCAGCATTTT,CASSVGTGNQPQHF,NA,TRBV9,TRBJ1-5,NA
TGTGCCAGCAGCCCGAGGTGGGGGTTGGACTACAATGAGCAGTTCTTC,CASSPRWGLDYNEQFF,NA,TRBV5-4,TRBJ2-1,NA
TGTGCCAGCAGTTTGGACAGCTCCTACGAGCAGTACTTC,CASSLDSSYEQYF,NA,TRBV28,TRBJ2-7,NA
TGTGCCACCACAAGGTCCGGGGCAAGCAAAAACATTCAGTACTTC,CATTRSGASKNIQYF,NA,TRBV6-1,TRBJ2-4,NA
TGTGCCAGTAGGGGGACGCTCGGAAACACCATATATTTT,CASRGTLGNTIYF,NA,TRBV19,TRBJ1-3,NA
TGTGCCAGCACCTTAAGACGGGGACAACGGAACACCATATATTTT,CASTLRRGQRNTIYF,NA,TRBV6-5,TRBJ1-3,NA
TGTGCCAGCTCACCACTAGCCCCCTCGGGGAATTCACCCCTCCACTTT,CASSPLAPSGNSPLHF,NA,TRBV18,TRBJ1-6,NA
TGTGCCAGTAGTTACCAGGGGAGAGAGACCCAGTACTTC,CASSYQGRETQYF,NA,TRBV19,TRBJ2-5,NA
TGCGCCAGCAGCTTGGTGGGCCAGAACCAAGAGACCCAGTACTTC,CASSLVGQNQETQYF,NA,TRBV5-1,TRBJ2-5,NA
TGTGCCAGCAGTTGGAGGGGGCGGGGGACAGATACGCAGTATTTT,CASSWRGRGTDTQYF,NA,TRBV28,TRBJ2-3,NA
TGTGCCAGCAGTTTCCGGCAGAACTCTCAGCCCCAGCATTTT,CASSFRQNSQPQHF,NA,TRBV28,TRBJ1-5,NA
TGTGCCAGCAGCCTGACAGGGGCCAATGAGCAGTTCTTC,CASSLTGANEQFF,NA,TRBV6-6,TRBJ2-1,TRBD1
TGCGCCAGCAGCCAAAATGCGGACAGGGAGCAGTTCTTC,CASSQNADREQFF,NA,TRBV4-3,TRBJ2-1,TRBD1
TGCGCCAAAAAGCGGGACAGGGGGCAGCGTGGTGGCTACGAGCAGTACTTC,CAKKRDRGQRGGYEQYF,NA,TRBV10-1,TRBJ2-7,TRBD1
TGTGCCAGCAGGCCCACCAACGAGCGGGAGACCCAGTACTTC,CASRPTNERETQYF,NA,TRBV27,TRBJ2-5,NA
TGTGCCAGCAGCCCCAGGGGTTTAGATGGCTACACCTTC,CASSPRGLDGYTF,NA,TRBV7-9,TRBJ1-2,NA
TGTGCCAGCAGCCTCGTGAGGGGAACTAATGAAAAACTGTTTTTT,CASSLVRGTNEKLFF,NA,TRBV14,TRBJ1-4,NA
TGTGCCAGTAGTATTTTTACAGGGGGTTCCTACGAGCAGTACTTC,CASSIFTGGSYEQYF,few,TRBV19,TRBJ2-7,TRBD1
TGCGCCAGCAGCTTGGATGCAGGGCGGACTGAAGCTTTCTTT,CASSLDAGRTEAFF,NA,TRBV5-1,TRBJ1-1,NA
TGTGCCAGCAGCTTGGCCCCCCCAATGGTCAATCAGCCCCAGCATTTT,CASSLAPPMVNQPQHF,NA,TRBV5-5,TRBJ1-5,NA
TGTGCCAGCAGAGGGACAGTGGGGGACTATGGCTACACCTTC,CASRGTVGDYGYTF,few,TRBV27,TRBJ1-2,TRBD1
TGTGCCAGCTCACTTGGGAGGGATCGCAATAATTCACCCCTCCACTTT,CASSLGRDRNNSPLHF,NA,TRBV18,TRBJ1-6,NA
TGTGCCATCAGCGGGGGGAGGCAGCGAGGTGAGCAGTACTTC,CAISGGRQRGEQYF,NA,TRBV6-1,TRBJ2-7,TRBD2
TGTGCCACCCCGGGGGCCGACTATAATTCACCCCTCCACTTT,CATPGADYNSPLHF,NA,TRBV7-9,TRBJ1-6,NA
TGTGCCAGCAGTGATGCGGGGGCGTCCTACAATGAGCAGTTCTTC,CASSDAGASYNEQFF,once,TRBV2,TRBJ2-1,NA
TGTGCCAGTAGGAGCAGGGGGCTAAGGGCTAATGAAAAACTGTTTTTT,CASRSRGLRANEKLFF,NA,TRBV19,TRBJ1-4,TRBD1
TGTGCCAGCAGTTTCTCGGGACAGGGGGCGCCGGGGGCTTTCTTT,CASSFSGQGAPGAFF,NA,TRBV28,TRBJ1-1,TRBD1